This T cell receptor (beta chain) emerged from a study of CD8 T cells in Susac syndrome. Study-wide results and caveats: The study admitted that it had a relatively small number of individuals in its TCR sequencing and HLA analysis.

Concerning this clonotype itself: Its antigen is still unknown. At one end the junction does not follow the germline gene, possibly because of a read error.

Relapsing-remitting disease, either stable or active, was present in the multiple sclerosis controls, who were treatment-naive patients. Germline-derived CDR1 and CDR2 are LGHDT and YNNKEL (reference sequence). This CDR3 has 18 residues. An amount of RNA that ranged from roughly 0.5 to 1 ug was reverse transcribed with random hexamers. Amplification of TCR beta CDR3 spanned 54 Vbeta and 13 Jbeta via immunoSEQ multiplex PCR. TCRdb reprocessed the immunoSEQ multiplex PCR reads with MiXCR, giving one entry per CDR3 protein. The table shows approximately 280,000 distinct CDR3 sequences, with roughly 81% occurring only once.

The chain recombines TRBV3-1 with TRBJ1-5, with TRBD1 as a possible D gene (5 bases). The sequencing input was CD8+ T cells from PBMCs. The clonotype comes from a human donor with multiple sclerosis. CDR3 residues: CASSQDSPGGESGQPQHF. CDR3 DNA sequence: TGTGCCAGCAGCCAAGATTCGCCCGGGGGTGAATCTGGTCAGCCCCAACATTTT. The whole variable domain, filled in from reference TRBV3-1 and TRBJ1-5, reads DTAVSQTPKYLVTQMGNDKSIKCEQNLGHDTMYWYKQDSKKFLKIMFSYNNKELIINETVPNRFSPKSPDKAHLNLHINSLELGDSAVYFCASSQDSPGGESGQPQHFGDGTRLSIL.